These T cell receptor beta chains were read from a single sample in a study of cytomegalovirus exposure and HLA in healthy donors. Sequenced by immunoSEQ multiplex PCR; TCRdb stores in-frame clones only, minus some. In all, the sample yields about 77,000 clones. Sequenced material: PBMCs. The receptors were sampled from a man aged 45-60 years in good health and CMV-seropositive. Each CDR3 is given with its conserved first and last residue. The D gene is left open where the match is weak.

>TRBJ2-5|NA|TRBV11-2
TGTGCCAGCAGCTCCCCCGCAGGGCGGGAGACCCAGTACTTC
CASSSPAGRETQYF
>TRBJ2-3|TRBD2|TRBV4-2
TGTGCCAGCAGCCCCCGACTAGCGGAGGGCACAGATACGCAGTATTTT
CASSPRLAEGTDTQYF
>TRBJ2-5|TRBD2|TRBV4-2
TGTGCCAGCAGCCAAGGGTCTAGCGGATACCAAGAGACCCAGTACTTC
CASSQGSSGYQETQYF
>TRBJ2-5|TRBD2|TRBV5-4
TGTGCCAGCAGTGGCCGACTAGCGGACCTCCAAGAGACCCAGTACTTC
CASSGRLADLQETQYF
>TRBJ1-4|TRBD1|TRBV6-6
TGTGCCAGCAGCACCGTGGGACAGAATGAAAAACTGTTTTTT
CASSTVGQNEKLFF
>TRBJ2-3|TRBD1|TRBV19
TGTGCCAGTAGTTGGCGGACAGGGAGCACAGATACGCAGTATTTT
CASSWRTGSTDTQYF
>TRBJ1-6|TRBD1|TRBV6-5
TGTGCCAGCAGTTACAGAAGGACAGGGTCCTCACCCCTCCACTTT
CASSYRRTGSSPLHF
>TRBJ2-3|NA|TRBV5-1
TGCGCCAGCAGGAGGGAAACAGATACGCAGTATTTT
CASRRETDTQYF
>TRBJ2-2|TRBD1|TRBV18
TGTGCCAGCTCATCGGGACAGGCTAAGAACACCGGGGAGCTGTTTTTT
CASSSGQAKNTGELFF
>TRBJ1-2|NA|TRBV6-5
TGTGCCAGCAGTTACGAGGGGGTGAATGGCTACACCTTC
CASSYEGVNGYTF
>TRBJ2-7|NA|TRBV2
TGTGCCAGCAGCAAATCCTACGAGCAGTACTTC
CASSKSYEQYF
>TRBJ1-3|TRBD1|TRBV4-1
TGCGCCAGCAGCAATGGGACAGGCCGCTCTGGAAACACCATATATTTT
CASSNGTGRSGNTIYF
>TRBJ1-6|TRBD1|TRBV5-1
TGCGCCAGCAGCCCGACAGGGGTAGGAGGGACCCTCCACTTT
CASSPTGVGGTLHF
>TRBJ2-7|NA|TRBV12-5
TGTGCTAGTGGTTTGTACATCGGGGCCTACGAGCAGTACTTC
CASGLYIGAYEQYF
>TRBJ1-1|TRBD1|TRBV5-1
TGCGCCAGCGGACAGGGGGTACAGAACACTGAAGCTTTCTTT
CASGQGVQNTEAFF
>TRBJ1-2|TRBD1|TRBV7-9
TGTGCCAGCAGTCCCGGGACAGGGGAAAGTGGCTACACCTTC
CASSPGTGESGYTF
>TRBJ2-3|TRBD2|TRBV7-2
TGTGCCAGCAGCTTAGAACCGGGACTAGTCACAGATACGCAGTATTTT
CASSLEPGLVTDTQYF
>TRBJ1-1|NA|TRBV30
TGTGCCTGGCCCCCACGGGAGAACACTGAAGCTTTCTTT
CAWPPRENTEAFF
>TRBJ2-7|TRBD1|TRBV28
TGTGCCAGCAGCATCTGGACAGGAGATTACGAGCAGTACTTC
CASSIWTGDYEQYF
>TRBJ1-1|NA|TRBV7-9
TGTGCCAGCAGCCCGACGACGGGGAACACTGAAGCTTTCTTT
CASSPTTGNTEAFF
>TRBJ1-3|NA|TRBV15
TGTGCCACCAGCAGAGATGGGGCGGCATCTGGAAACACCATATATTTT
CATSRDGAASGNTIYF
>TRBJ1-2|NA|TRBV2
TGTGCCAGCAGTGTACAGCTTAACTATGGCTACACCTTC
CASSVQLNYGYTF
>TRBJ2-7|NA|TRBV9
TGTGCCAGCAGCGTAGCTGGAGCAGGGAACTACGAGCAGTACTTC
CASSVAGAGNYEQYF
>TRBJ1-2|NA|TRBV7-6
TGTGCCAGCAGCTTACAGACGGGTTTTGGGGGCTACACCTTC
CASSLQTGFGGYTF
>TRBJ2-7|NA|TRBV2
TGTGCCAGCATGCGGCTCCAATCCTACGAGCAGTACTTC
CASMRLQSYEQYF
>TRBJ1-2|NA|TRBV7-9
TGTGCCAGCAGCTTACAGGGTAGTGGCTACACCTTC
CASSLQGSGYTF
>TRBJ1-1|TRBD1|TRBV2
TGTGCCAGCCTTTACACAGGGGTGAACACTGAAGCTTTCTTT
CASLYTGVNTEAFF
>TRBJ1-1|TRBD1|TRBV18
TGTGCCAGCTCACCGGGACAGGGGGAAGGGACTGAAGCTTTCTTT
CASSPGQGEGTEAFF
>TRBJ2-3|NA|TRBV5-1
TGCGCCAGCAGCTTGACAGGGAGCACAGATACGCAGTATTTT
CASSLTGSTDTQYF
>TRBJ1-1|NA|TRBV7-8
TGTGCCAGCAGCTCCGCCCCAGGGAACACTGAAGCTTTCTTT
CASSSAPGNTEAFF
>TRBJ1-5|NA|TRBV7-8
TGTGCCAGCAGCTTTGACAGCCGTGATCAGCCCCAGCATTTT
CASSFDSRDQPQHF
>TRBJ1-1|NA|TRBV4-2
TGTGCCAGCAGCCGGACAGTCCTCTTAGCTGAAGCTTTCTTT
CASSRTVLLAEAFF
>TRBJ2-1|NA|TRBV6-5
TGTGCCAGCAGCAAGGGGGGGTACGCGTACAATGAGCAGTTCTTC
CASSKGGYAYNEQFF
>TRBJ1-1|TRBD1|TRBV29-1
TGCAGCGTCGTTTCACAGGGGGCAGTCACTGAAGCTTTCTTT
CSVVSQGAVTEAFF
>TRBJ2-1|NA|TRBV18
TGTGCCAGCTCACCACAGCCAGGGGAGGGCAATGAGCAGTTCTTC
CASSPQPGEGNEQFF
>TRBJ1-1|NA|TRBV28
TGTGCCAGCAGTTCGACCGCAGGGATCGCTTTCTTT
CASSSTAGIAFF
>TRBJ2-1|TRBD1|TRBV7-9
TGTGCCAGCAGCGACCTGCAGGGGGTAGGGAATGAGCAGTTCTTC
CASSDLQGVGNEQFF
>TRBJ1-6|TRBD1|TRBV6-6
TGTGCCAGCAGTTACGCGCCGGACAGGGGGCAGGTCCTCCACTTT
CASSYAPDRGQVLHF
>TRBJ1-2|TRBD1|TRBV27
TGTGCCAGCAGTTCAACAGGGGGCAATGGCTACACCTTC
CASSSTGGNGYTF
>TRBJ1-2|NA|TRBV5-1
TGCGCCAGCAGCTTGGGGACAGCGAACTATGGCTACACCTTC
CASSLGTANYGYTF
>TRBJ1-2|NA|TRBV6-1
TGTGCCAGCAGTGAAGAAGGGACGGGAGACTATGGCTACACCTTC
CASSEEGTGDYGYTF
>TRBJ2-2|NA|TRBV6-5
TGTGCCACCACCCCACGAGGGATCATCACCGGGGAGCTGTTTTTT
CATTPRGIITGELFF
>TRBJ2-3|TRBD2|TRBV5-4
TGTGCCAGCAGCCGCCCCCGGGGGGAGGGCACAGATACGCAGTATTTT
CASSRPRGEGTDTQYF
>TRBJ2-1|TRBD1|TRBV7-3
TGTGCCAGCAGCTTAAGTCGGGACAGGGGTTCGGATGAGCAGTTCTTC
CASSLSRDRGSDEQFF
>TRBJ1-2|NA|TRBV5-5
TGTGCCAGCAGCTTTTCTAGGACAGCAAACTATGGCTACACCTTC
CASSFSRTANYGYTF
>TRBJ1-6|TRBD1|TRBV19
TGTGCCAGTAGTGCCACAGGGGAACCCAATTCACCCCTCCACTTT
CASSATGEPNSPLHF